Below are 14 T cell receptor beta chains sequenced from a single sample in a study of cytomegalovirus exposure and HLA in healthy donors. Measured with immunoSEQ multiplex PCR; TCRdb has only the in-frame clones, and not every one. The sample consists of tens of thousands of clones, around 85% of them appearing once. The sequenced material came from PBMCs. These receptor sequences come from a young man in good health and CMV-seronegative.

The V and J genes are TRBV5-6 and TRBJ2-3; maybe TRBD1 (5 bases). V was trimmed by 1 base and J by 1 base, leaving 16 bases between them. Germline lookup yields CDR1 SGHDT and CDR2 YYEEEE. The CDR3 has 17 residues. Written as DNA, the CDR3 is TGTGCCAGCAGCTTGCCCTACGGAATCAGGGGCACAGATACGCAGTATTTT. Translated, it gives CASSLPYGIRGTDTQYF.

The chain couples TRBV11-3 to TRBJ2-2; 9 bases are shared with TRBD2. Germline CDR1 and CDR2: SGHNT and YENEEA. V shed 6 bases, J shed 6 bases, and the junction held 5 bases outside the gene matches. The CDR3 sequence is 14 residues long. CDR3 region: CASRKREASGELFF. For the CDR3, the DNA is TGTGCCAGCAGAAAGCGGGAGGCTTCCGGGGAGCTGTTTTTT.

With regard to this clone: A read error may account for a junction end that differs from germline. The chain is built from TRBV7-7 and TRBJ2-7; unclear D gene. CDR3 length: 14 amino acids. Germline V gives CDR1 SSHAT, CDR2 FNYEAQ (reference sequence). CDR3 loop: CASSLTGLIGEQYF. In nucleotides, the CDR3 is TGTGCTAGCAGCTTAACCGGTCTCATCGGCGAGCAGTACTTC.

The rearrangement links TRBV11-2 to TRBJ2-2; D is perhaps TRBD1 (5 bases). From germline, CDR1 is SGHAT and CDR2 FQNNGV. V was cut by 1 base and J by 8 bases, with 8 bases left in between. This CDR3 comprises 13 residues. The CDR3 DNA is TGTGCCAGCAGCTTAGGTGGGGCAGGGGAGCTGTTTTTT. Protein product: CASSLGGAGELFF.

V gene TRBV5-6 combines with J gene TRBJ1-2; TRBD1 agrees at 9 bases. The CDR3 runs to 13 residues. V gave up 4 bases and J gave up 6 bases; unmatched junction bases: 4. Germline CDR1 reads SGHDT; CDR2 reads YYEEEE. The CDR3 spells CASSRDRAHGYTF. CDR3 bases: TGTGCCAGCAGCCGGGACAGGGCCCATGGCTACACCTTC.

This clone was seen only once. The rearrangement uses TRBV4-3 and TRBJ1-2; no reliable D call. The length of the CDR3 is 16 residues. V was shortened by 4 bases and J by 1 base, with 16 bases between the two germline ends. CDR1 and CDR2 (germline): LGHNA, YSLEER. The CDR3 bases are TGCGCCAGCAGCCCGTCCGGGATAAGGGATAACTATGGCTACACCTTC. Its translation is CASSPSGIRDNYGYTF.

V usage is TRBV9 and J usage is TRBJ1-1; D is unresolved. V was clipped by 3 bases and J by 6 bases, with 9 bases between them. In germline, CDR1 is SGDLS, CDR2 YYNGEE. CDR3 size: 12 residues. CDR3 sequence reads: CASSGVAAEAFF. The CDR3 bases are TGTGCCAGCAGCGGGGTAGCAGCTGAAGCTTTCTTT.

The chain carries TRBV9 and TRBJ1-1; 8 nucleotides line up with TRBD1. This CDR3 has 13 amino acids. Germline V gene lookup returns CDR1 SGDLS and CDR2 YYNGEE. V shed 4 bases, J shed 11 bases, and the junction held 10 bases outside the gene matches. CDR3 bases: TGTGCCAGCAGCCAGGACAGGGCCGGCGGGGCTTTCTTT. Encoded protein: CASSQDRAGGAFF.

In DNA form, the CDR3 reads TGCGCCAGCAGCTTGGATGCCCGCGGTGCTGAAAAACTGTTTTTT. This encodes CASSLDARGAEKLFF. The V and J genes are TRBV5-1 and TRBJ1-4; unclear D gene. Trimming shortened V by 0 bases and J by 7 bases, and 13 bases separated the two germline ends. The germline V gene has CDR1 SGHRS and CDR2 YFSETQ. The CDR3 consists of 15 residues. Full variable domain (rest looked up from reference TRBV5-1 and TRBJ1-4): KAGVTQTPRYLIKTRGQQVTLSCSPISGHRSVSWYQQTPGQGLQFLFEYFSETQRNKGNFPGRFSGRQFSNSRSEMNVSTLELGDSALYLCASSLDARGAEKLFFGSGTQLSVL.

This chain joins TRBV6-1 and TRBJ1-5; D remains unclear. V lost 3 bases, J lost 2 bases, and 14 bases lay in between. Germline CDR1 MNHNS, CDR2 SASEGT. The CDR3 totals 16 residues. CDR3 bases: TGTGCCAGCAGTGAGGCTAGAGGGTCACGCAATCAGCCCCAGCATTTT. Encoded protein: CASSEARGSRNQPQHF.

This chain connects TRBV6-1 to TRBJ1-3; the D is unclear. Looked up from germline, CDR1 is MNHNS and CDR2 is SASEGT. The CDR3 has 13 residues. V gave up 7 bases and J gave up 0 bases, with 7 bases separating them. This CDR3 is CASILRSGNTIYF. The DNA of the CDR3 is TGTGCCAGCATCCTACGCTCTGGAAACACCATATATTTT.

This chain connects TRBV30 to TRBJ1-1; 10 positions match TRBD1. The CDR3 has 17 residues. Germline trimming cut 6 bases from V and 0 bases from J; bases unmatched to any gene: 13. Germline assignment: CDR1 GTSNPN and CDR2 SVGIG (reference sequence). The chain's CDR3 is CACAPGQGFWMNTEAFF. CDR3 nucleotide sequence: TGTGCCTGTGCGCCGGGACAGGGGTTTTGGATGAACACTGAAGCTTTCTTT.

The gene calls are TRBV5-1 and TRBJ2-5; TRBD1 might be the D (6 bases). The length of the CDR3 is 14 residues. V was clipped by 1 base and J by 2 bases, with 9 bases between them. Germline CDR1 SGHRS, CDR2 YFSETQ. This CDR3 reads CASSLWTVQETQYF. In DNA form, the CDR3 reads TGCGCCAGCAGCTTGTGGACAGTGCAAGAGACCCAGTACTTC. The full variable domain, completed using reference TRBV5-1 and TRBJ2-5, is KAGVTQTPRYLIKTRGQQVTLSCSPISGHRSVSWYQQTPGQGLQFLFEYFSETQRNKGNFPGRFSGRQFSNSRSEMNVSTLELGDSALYLCASSLWTVQETQYFGPGTRLLVL.

The genes are TRBV2 and TRBJ2-7; D possibly corresponds to TRBD1 (6 bases). Trimming removed 4 bases from V and 2 bases from J, with 12 bases in between. Germline lookup yields CDR1 SNHLY and CDR2 FYNNEI. The CDR3 runs 14 residues. DNA of the CDR3: TGTGCCAGCAGTGTACAGGGTGGACCCTACGAGCAGTACGTC. Its translation is CASSVQGGPYEQYV.